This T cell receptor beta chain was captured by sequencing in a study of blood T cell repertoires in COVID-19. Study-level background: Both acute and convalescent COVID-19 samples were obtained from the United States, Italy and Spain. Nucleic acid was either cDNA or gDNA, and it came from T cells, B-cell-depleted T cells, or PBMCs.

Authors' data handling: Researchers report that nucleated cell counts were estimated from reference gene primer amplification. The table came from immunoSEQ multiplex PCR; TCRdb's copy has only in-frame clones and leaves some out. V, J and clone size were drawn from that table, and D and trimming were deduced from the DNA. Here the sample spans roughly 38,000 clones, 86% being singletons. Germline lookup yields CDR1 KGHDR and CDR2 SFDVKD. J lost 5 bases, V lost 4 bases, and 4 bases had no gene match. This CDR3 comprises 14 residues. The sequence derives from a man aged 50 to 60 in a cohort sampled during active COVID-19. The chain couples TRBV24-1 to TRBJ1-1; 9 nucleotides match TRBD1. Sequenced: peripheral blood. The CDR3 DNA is TGTGCCACCAGTGAGGGGACAGGGAGGACTGAAGCTTTCTTT. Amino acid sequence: CATSEGTGRTEAFF.